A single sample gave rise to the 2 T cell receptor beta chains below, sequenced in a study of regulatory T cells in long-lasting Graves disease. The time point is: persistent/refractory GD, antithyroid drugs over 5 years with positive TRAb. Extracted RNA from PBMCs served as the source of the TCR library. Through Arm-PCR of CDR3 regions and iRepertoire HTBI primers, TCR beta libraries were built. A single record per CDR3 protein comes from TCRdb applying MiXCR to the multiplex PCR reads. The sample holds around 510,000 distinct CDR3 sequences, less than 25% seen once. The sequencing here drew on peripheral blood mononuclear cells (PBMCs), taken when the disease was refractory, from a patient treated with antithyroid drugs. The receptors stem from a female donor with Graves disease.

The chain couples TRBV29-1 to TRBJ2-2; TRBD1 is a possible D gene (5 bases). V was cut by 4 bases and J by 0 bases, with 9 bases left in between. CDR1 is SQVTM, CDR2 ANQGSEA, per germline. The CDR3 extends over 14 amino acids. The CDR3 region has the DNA TGCAGCGTTGGACAGCTGACGAACACCGGGGAGCTGTTTTTT. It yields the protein CSVGQLTNTGELFF.

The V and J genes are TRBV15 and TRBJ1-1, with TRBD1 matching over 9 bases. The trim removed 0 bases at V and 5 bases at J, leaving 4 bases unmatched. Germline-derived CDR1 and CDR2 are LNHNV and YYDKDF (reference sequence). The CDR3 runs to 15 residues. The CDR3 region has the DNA TGTGCCACCAGCAGAGATTGGGGGACAGGGACTGAAGCTTTCTTT. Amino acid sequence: CATSRDWGTGTEAFF. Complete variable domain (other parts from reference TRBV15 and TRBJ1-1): DAMVIQNPRYQVTQFGKPVTLSCSQTLNHNVMYWYQQKSSQAPKLLFHYYDKDFNNEADTPDNFQSRRPNTSFCFLDIRSPGLGDTAMYLCATSRDWGTGTEAFFGQGTRLTVV.